This note documents a single T cell receptor beta chain sequence. Its antigen is not known. The data belong to a study of shared clonotypes between healthy human individuals. Study-wide findings and caveats: In contrast to clonotypes shared by all four donors, non-shared clonotypes had lower generation probabilities.

The donor population consisted of healthy HIV-negative adults with no recent acute infections or vaccinations. Produced via immunoSEQ multiplex PCR; TCRdb's table is partial and in-frame only. Among some 1 million clones listed, 65% to 80% were seen once. Germline CDR1 reads MNHEY; CDR2 reads SVGAGI. This CDR3 has 15 residues. V was clipped by 6 bases and J by 5 bases; unmatched bases: 9. The sample taken for sequencing was memory CD4+ T cells sorted from blood. As to subset: CD45RA-negative fraction. The V gene is TRBV6-5, the J gene TRBJ2-7; 11 nucleotides match TRBD1. This TCR came from a man aged 18 to 29 in good health. The CDR3 here is CASRSGGQGANEQYF. The CDR3 nucleotides read TGTGCCAGCAGATCCGGAGGACAGGGGGCTAACGAGCAGTACTTC.